Shown below are 15 T cell receptor beta chains from a single sample sequenced in a study of OX40 agonist ivuxolimab in advanced cancers. The library was built by means of the immunoSEQ multiplex PCR assay. TCRdb stores this immuneACCESS table with in-frame sequences only. Part of the clones is absent; in the studies checked, under half of the shortfall reflects unresolved V genes, and no reason is known for the rest. This sample holds some 30,000 clones; 75% to 85% were observed only once. About a fifth of the sample comes from the top ten. The material sequenced was CD4+ or CD8+ T cells sorted from blood, taken in a trial of the OX40 agonist ivuxolimab. The source of these receptors is an adult with an advanced solid tumor such as melanoma, head and neck, liver or kidney cancer.

This chain links TRBV18 with TRBJ2-2; 10 nucleotides align to TRBD2. Germline V gives CDR1 KGHSH, CDR2 LQKENI. This CDR3 is 17 amino acids long. Trimming removed 1 base from V and 6 bases from J; junction bases left unmatched: 8. The CDR3 spells CASSPQGLAARSGELFF. The CDR3 nucleotides read TGTGCCAGCTCACCACAAGGACTAGCGGCCAGATCCGGGGAGCTGTTTTTT.

V usage is TRBV6-6 and J usage is TRBJ2-1; D gene uncertain. The CDR3 extends over 15 amino acids. Germline V gives CDR1 MNHNY, CDR2 SVGAGI (reference sequence). The V gene lost 0 bases and the J gene lost 9 bases, with 15 bases spanning the gap. CDR3 sequence reads: CASSYSSTSFGEQFF. The CDR3 coding sequence is TGTGCCAGCAGTTACTCGAGTACCAGTTTCGGTGAGCAGTTCTTC.

The J gene is TRBJ2-1, the V gene TRBV6-1, with D perhaps matching TRBD2 (6 bases). Trimming pared 1 base from V and 4 bases from J, leaving 11 bases between. Germline V lookup: CDR1 MNHNS, CDR2 SASEGT. This CDR3 spans 15 amino acids. CDR3 amino acids: CASSEVADIYNEQFF. CDR3 DNA: TGTGCCAGCAGTGAAGTAGCGGATATTTACAATGAGCAGTTCTTC.

This clone was seen just once. The chain uses TRBV30 and TRBJ1-1; tentatively, D is TRBD1 (5 bases). Germline CDR1 is GTSNPN and CDR2 is SVGIG (reference sequence). The CDR3 loop spans 11 amino acids. Trimming left V 8 bases short and J 4 bases short, with 11 bases between. The CDR3: CARGFLTEAFF. In DNA form, the CDR3 reads TGTGCCCGGGGGTTTCTCACTGAAGCTTTCTTT.

The V call is TRBV5-5, the J call TRBJ2-7; 8 bases map to TRBD1. J gave up 6 bases and V 3 bases, and 5 bases lay outside the gene matches. The CDR3 covers 13 residues. CDR1 is SGHKS and CDR2 is YYEKEE in the germline V gene (reference sequence). The CDR3 nucleotides read TGTGCCAGCAGCTCGGACAGGGTCGTCGAGCAGTACTTC. Amino acid sequence: CASSSDRVVEQYF.

CDR3 region: CASKMALRANEQFF. For the CDR3, the DNA is TGTGCCAGCAAGATGGCTCTTAGGGCCAATGAGCAGTTCTTC. The rearrangement joins TRBV2 to TRBJ2-1, with D hard to call. V lost 7 bases, J lost 6 bases, and 16 bases lay in between. Germline CDR1 reads SNHLY; CDR2 reads FYNNEI. The CDR3 is 14 residues long.

The chain has TRBV4-2 and TRBJ2-1; D may match TRBD1 or TRBD2 (5 bases each). The CDR3 is 15 residues long. Trimming shortened V by 4 bases and J by 3 bases, and 13 bases separated the two germline ends. Germline CDR1 is LGHNA and CDR2 is YNFKEQ. CDR3 sequence: CASSPGGPDYNEQFF. The CDR3 DNA is TGTGCCAGCAGCCCTGGGGGTCCGGACTACAATGAGCAGTTCTTC.

This clone was counted between two and nine times. CDR3 nucleotides: TGTGCCAGCAGCGTGTATGGGGCTAACTATGGCTACACCTTC. It translates to CASSVYGANYGYTF. This chain joins TRBV9 and TRBJ1-2; D is unclear. Trimming removed 2 bases from V and 0 bases from J, with 8 bases in between. Germline loops: CDR1 SGDLS, CDR2 YYNGEE. CDR3 size: 14 residues.

CDR3 DNA sequence: TGTGCCAGCTCACCATTAGATCCTCCTGGTGAGCAGTTCTTC. This encodes CASSPLDPPGEQFF. This chain uses TRBV18 with TRBJ2-1, with D uncertain. Germline V gene data show CDR1 as KGHSH and CDR2 as LQKENI. V was shortened by 2 bases and J by 9 bases, with 14 bases between the two germline ends. The CDR3 spans 14 residues.

This chain joins TRBV10-1 and TRBJ1-1; D is unclear. Germline loops: CDR1 WNHNN, CDR2 SYGVQD (reference sequence). The CDR3 has 13 amino acids. V was clipped by 6 bases and J by 1 base, with 9 bases between them. CDR3 in amino acids: CASRLAKNTEAFF. The CDR3, as DNA: TGCGCCAGCAGGTTGGCGAAGAACACTGAAGCTTTCTTT.

This clone was seen a single time. The chain is built from TRBV6-5 and TRBJ1-5; 7 bases agree with TRBD1. Germline lookup yields CDR1 MNHEY and CDR2 SVGAGI. After removal of 2 bases from V and 5 bases from J, the junction contained 6 bases not matched to a gene. The CDR3 length is 15 residues. CDR3 protein: CASSYDRAGDQPQHF. In DNA, the CDR3 is TGTGCCAGCAGTTACGACAGGGCAGGAGATCAGCCCCAGCATTTT.

The chain combines TRBV7-2 with TRBJ1-2, with D hard to call. Deletions cut 5 bases from V and 5 bases from J, with 12 bases between. Germline CDR1 and CDR2: SGHTA and FQGNSA. The CDR3 length is 13 residues. CDR3 nucleotide sequence: TGTGCCAGCAGCGGGGTGGGGTTATATGGCTACACCTTC. Translating it yields CASSGVGLYGYTF.

The chain uses TRBV6-5 and TRBJ1-6; D is unclear. CDR1 and CDR2 from the germline V gene are MNHEY and SVGAGI. The CDR3 spans 14 residues. V shed 6 bases and J shed 7 bases, with 13 bases lying between them. The CDR3 sequence: CASRPTARNSPLHF. In DNA form, the CDR3 reads TGTGCCAGCAGACCTACAGCAAGAAATTCACCCCTCCACTTT.

The chain joins TRBV11-3 to TRBJ1-5; D remains unclear. The CDR3 is made up of 13 amino acids. The germline CDR1 and CDR2 sequences are SGHNT and YENEEA. Trimming cost V 1 base and J 5 bases, with 6 bases left between them. CDR3 protein: CASSLVRHQPQHF. CDR3 DNA: TGTGCCAGCAGCTTAGTCAGACATCAGCCCCAGCATTTT.

The CDR3 is CASSRGVNTEAFF. The CDR3, as DNA: TGTGCCAGTAGTAGGGGGGTGAACACTGAAGCTTTCTTT. The V call is TRBV19, the J call TRBJ1-1; a weak D match, TRBD1 (5 bases). The CDR3 length is 13 residues. From germline, CDR1 is LNHDA and CDR2 SQIVND (reference sequence). Trimming took off 4 bases at V and 0 bases at J, with 6 bases between the two ends.